A single T cell receptor beta chain is shown here with its context. The data originate from a study of blood T cell repertoires in COVID-19. Study information: Acute and convalescent COVID-19 samples came from the United States, Italy and Spain.

This CDR3 has 14 amino acids. Trimming cost V 5 bases and J 4 bases, with 15 bases left between them. Germline loops: CDR1 SGHRS, CDR2 YFSETQ. In the authors' methods: Nucleated cell number was recorded as an estimate derived from reference gene primer amplification. Sequencing was performed with immunoSEQ multiplex PCR; in TCRdb, only in-frame clones are kept and a portion is missing. V, J and clone size reflect that table, while D and trimming were determined from the DNA. This sample has about 410,000 clones, with approximately 90% found just once. This clonotype originated in a middle-aged woman with COVID-19, enrolled during active disease. Sample: peripheral blood. The chain is built from TRBV5-1 and TRBJ1-1, with a tentative D call TRBD1 (6 bases). CDR3 sequence: CASSHSQGGTEAFF. The CDR3 DNA reads TGCGCCAGCAGTCACTCGCAAGGGGGCACTGAAGCTTTCTTT.